This T cell receptor beta chain was found in a study of blood T cell repertoires in COVID-19. Overall study: The analysed material was cDNA or gDNA that came from T cells, B-cell-depleted T cells, or PBMCs.

The data were produced by immunoSEQ multiplex PCR, yet TCRdb's version contains in-frame clones alone and is incomplete. The table shows under 200,000 clones, with around 90% occurring only once. Seattle's enrolled individuals joined amid active infection and were then monitored longitudinally. Germline CDR1 reads KGHDR; CDR2 reads SFDVKD. The CDR3 length is 14 residues. V shed 10 bases and J 5 bases; nucleotides not matched to a gene: 11. The sequenced sample was peripheral blood. The receptor's source is a man in his sixties with COVID-19, enrolled during active disease. J is TRBJ1-1 and V is TRBV24-1, with TRBD1 matching 8 bases. This chain's CDR3 is CATQMTGENTEAFF. The CDR3 DNA reads as TGTGCCACTCAGATGACAGGGGAGAATACTGAAGCTTTCTTT.